These 29 T cell receptor beta chains were all obtained from the same sample, sequenced in a study of T-cell memory formation after mild COVID-19. TCRdb redid the calling of the 5' RACE reads with MiXCR, one entry per CDR3 protein. The sample consists of about 280,000 distinct CDR3 sequences, approximately 8% of them appearing once. Sequencing was carried out using PBMCs or a T cell subset sorted from them (not recorded which). Every receptor here comes from a man younger than 35 who had mild COVID-19 (a few samples of this study predate the infection). Cell type and time point are not known.

The chain couples TRBV19 to TRBJ2-2; D is perhaps TRBD1 or TRBD2 (7 bases each). CDR1 is LNHDA and CDR2 is SQIVND in the germline V gene (reference sequence). V dropped 3 bases and J dropped 5 bases, with 13 bases sitting between them. The CDR3 has 15 amino acids. The CDR3 DNA reads TGTGCCAGTAGTATGGCCCAGGGGGGGACCGGGGAGCTGTTTTTT. Residues: CASSMAQGGTGELFF.

This clonotype showed up just a few times. The CDR3 DNA reads TGTGCCACAACAACACAAGAGACCCAGTACTTC. Translating gives CATTTQETQYF. The chain couples TRBV2 to TRBJ2-5; D remains unclear. Germline V gene lookup returns CDR1 SNHLY and CDR2 FYNNEI. The V end lost 10 bases, the J end lost 2 bases, and 8 bases lay between the germline ends. The CDR3 contains 11 residues. Drawing the rest from reference TRBV2 and TRBJ2-5, the complete variable domain is EPEVTQTPSHQVTQMGQEVILRCVPISNHLYFYWYRQILGQKVEFLVSFYNNEISEKSEIFDDQFSVERPDGSNFTLKIRSTKLEDSAMYFCATTTQETQYFGPGTRLLVL.

The rearrangement uses TRBV20-1 and TRBJ2-7; weak D call: TRBD2 (5 bases). The CDR3 is 12 residues long. V lost 4 bases, J lost 3 bases, and 10 bases lay in between. Germline V gene data show CDR1 as DFQATT and CDR2 as SNEGSKA (reference sequence). This chain's CDR3 is CSATGNRYEQYV. The CDR3 DNA follows: TGCAGTGCTACGGGGAACCGCTACGAGCAGTACGTC.

This clonotype was seen only a few times. The rearrangement joins TRBV29-1 to TRBJ1-1; tentatively, D is TRBD1 (5 bases). Germline lookup yields CDR1 SQVTM and CDR2 ANQGSEA. This CDR3 spans 13 amino acids. The V and J ends lost 5 bases and 0 bases respectively, with 10 bases between them. The CDR3 here is CSVQGVMNTEAFF. The CDR3 nucleotides are TGCAGCGTTCAGGGCGTTATGAACACTGAAGCTTTCTTT.

On this clonotype itself: At one end the junction does not follow the germline gene, possibly because of a read error. The V gene is TRBV19, the J gene TRBJ2-3, with TRBD2 matching over 9 bases. CDR1 and CDR2 from the germline V gene are LNHDA and SQIVND (reference sequence). The CDR3 is 15 residues long. CDR3 residues: CASRIAGARTDTQYF. The CDR3 bases are TGTGCCAGTAGGATAGCGGGGGCCCGCACAGATACGCAGTATTTT.

This clonotype has a count of ten or more. The chain combines TRBV4-3 with TRBJ2-5; a possible D gene is TRBD2 (6 bases). V lost 4 bases to trimming and J lost 2 bases, with 8 bases between them. Germline V gives CDR1 LGHNA, CDR2 YSLEER. The CDR3 length is 13 residues. The CDR3 here is CASSRDLQETQYF. The CDR3 coding sequence is TGCGCCAGCAGCCGGGACTTACAAGAGACCCAGTACTTC.

This clonotype was found a few times. The V call is TRBV7-2, the J call TRBJ1-4, with D perhaps TRBD1 (6 bases). Trimming removed 5 bases at V and 5 bases at J, with 12 bases between. Germline CDR1 SGHTA, CDR2 FQGNSA. CDR3 length equals 14 residues. The CDR3 sequence is CASSPDRRNEKLFF. The CDR3 region has the DNA TGTGCCAGCAGCCCTGACAGGAGGAATGAAAAACTGTTTTTT.

This clonotype was observed a handful of times. The CDR3 DNA reads TGCAGCGTTGACGGGGTGTTGAGCAATCAGCCCCAGCATTTT. Its protein is CSVDGVLSNQPQHF. The chain recombines TRBV29-1 with TRBJ1-5, with D unclear. CDR1 is SQVTM and CDR2 is ANQGSEA in the germline V gene. The CDR3 has 14 amino acids. The V end lost 3 bases, the J end lost 1 base, and 10 bases lay between the germline ends. Variable domain in full (rest from reference TRBV29-1 and TRBJ1-5): SAVISQKPSRDICQRGTSLTIQCQVDSQVTMMFWYRQQPGQSLTLIATANQGSEATYESGFVIDKFPISRPNLTFSTLTVSNMSPEDSSIYLCSVDGVLSNQPQHFGDGTRLSIL.

This clonotype was seen at least ten times. The chain couples TRBV24-1 to TRBJ2-1, with D possibly matching TRBD1 (6 bases). Trimming shortened V by 9 bases and J by 7 bases, and 12 bases separated the two germline ends. The CDR3 is 12 residues long. CDR1 and CDR2 from the germline V gene are KGHDR and SFDVKD. CDR3: CATAYRVNEQFF. CDR3 coding DNA: TGTGCCACCGCCTACAGGGTGAATGAGCAGTTCTTC.

This clonotype was observed at least ten times. The chain links TRBV7-2 to TRBJ2-5; D gene ambiguous. The CDR3 spans 14 residues. Trimming removed 2 bases from V and 2 bases from J, with 9 bases in between. Germline V gene lookup returns CDR1 SGHTA and CDR2 FQGNSA. CDR3 sequence (DNA): TGTGCCAGCAGCTTAAGGCCAGTACAAGAGACCCAGTACTTC. Protein product: CASSLRPVQETQYF.

This clonotype was seen a handful of times. This chain uses TRBV24-1 with TRBJ2-1, with D perhaps TRBD2 (5 bases). CDR3 length: 13 amino acids. CDR1 and CDR2 from the germline V gene are KGHDR and SFDVKD. Trimming removed 3 bases from V and 8 bases from J, with 10 bases in between. The CDR3 loop is CATSDGADDEQFF. Written as DNA, the CDR3 is TGTGCCACCAGTGATGGAGCGGATGATGAGCAGTTCTTC.

This clonotype was seen at least ten times. The rearrangement links TRBV18 to TRBJ2-3; maybe TRBD1 (6 bases). The CDR3 extends over 14 amino acids. Germline assignment: CDR1 KGHSH and CDR2 LQKENI. The V gene lost 3 bases and the J gene lost 7 bases, with 14 bases spanning the gap. The CDR3 nucleotides are TGTGCCAGCTCACCCCGGCAGGGGTTGAATACGCAGTATTTT. It specifies CASSPRQGLNTQYF.

This clonotype was seen a handful of times. The chain is built from TRBV7-2 and TRBJ2-3, with D maybe TRBD2 (6 bases). The CDR3 consists of 16 residues. Germline CDR1 is SGHTA and CDR2 is FQGNSA. V was clipped by 1 base and J by 7 bases, with 18 bases between them. CDR3 nucleotide sequence: TGTGCCAGCAGCTTAGTTGGGGTCGGGGGACGGCATACGCAGTATTTT. Its protein is CASSLVGVGGRHTQYF.

In this sample, this clonotype turned up a few times. The V call is TRBV20-1, the J call TRBJ2-3; D is unclear. Per the germline V gene, CDR1 is DFQATT and CDR2 is SNEGSKA (reference sequence). This CDR3 contains 16 residues. V was pared by 0 bases and J by 0 bases, with 13 bases between. The CDR3 loop is CSARDPGRHSTDTQYF. CDR3 nucleotides: TGCAGTGCTAGAGATCCGGGCAGGCATAGCACAGATACGCAGTATTTT.

Only a few counts were recorded for this clonotype. The V gene is TRBV5-1, the J gene TRBJ1-1, with 8 positions matching TRBD1. Germline V CDR1 and CDR2: SGHRS, YFSETQ. V trimming: 4 bases; J trimming: 3 bases; junction bases outside the gene matches: 11. The CDR3 is 16 residues long. The CDR3 spells CASSPGQGTTYTEAFF. CDR3 DNA sequence: TGCGCCAGCAGCCCAGGACAGGGTACAACTTACACTGAAGCTTTCTTT.

This clonotype was seen repeatedly, ten times or more. The chain employs TRBV5-1 and TRBJ2-2; D gene unclear. Germline CDR1 reads SGHRS; CDR2 reads YFSETQ. The V end was cut by 4 bases, the J end by 1 base, with 8 bases between. The CDR3 runs to 14 residues. CDR3 loop: CASSLTVNTGELFF. The CDR3 DNA is TGCGCCAGCAGCCTCACGGTGAACACCGGGGAGCTGTTTTTT.

This chain links TRBV20-1 with TRBJ2-2; TRBD1 agrees at 7 bases. Germline CDR1 DFQATT, CDR2 SNEGSKA (reference sequence). This CDR3 contains 17 residues. The ends lost 0 bases at V and 0 bases at J; junction bases unmatched: 7. CDR3 in DNA: TGCAGTGCTAGAGATCCCAGGGGGAACACGAACACCGGGGAGCTGTTTTTT. Translating gives CSARDPRGNTNTGELFF.

This clonotype has at least ten counts. The chain joins TRBV5-1 to TRBJ1-6; D gene uncertain. V was cut by 2 bases and J by 7 bases, with 10 bases left in between. The CDR3 extends over 14 amino acids. CDR1 SGHRS and CDR2 YFSETQ come from the germline V gene. CDR3 sequence: CASSLSTENSPLHF. The CDR3 nucleotides read TGCGCCAGCAGCTTAAGTACTGAGAATTCACCCCTCCACTTT.

The V and J genes are TRBV30 and TRBJ2-1; D may be TRBD1 (5 bases). Germline V gene data show CDR1 as GTSNPN and CDR2 as SVGIG (reference sequence). Between the trimmed V and J ends, which lost 1 base and 0 bases, there was a span of 13 bases. The CDR3 runs 16 residues. The CDR3 bases are TGTGCCTGGAGTGGGGGCTATTCTAGCTCCTACAATGAGCAGTTCTTC. It yields the protein CAWSGGYSSSYNEQFF.

This clonotype was detected only a few times. The chain links TRBV7-2 to TRBJ2-5; tentatively, D is TRBD1 or TRBD2 (5 bases each). The CDR3 is made up of 14 amino acids. Germline V CDR1 and CDR2: SGHTA, FQGNSA. V dropped 1 base and J dropped 5 bases, with 11 bases sitting between them. The CDR3 protein is CASSLVEGRETQYF. Written as DNA, the CDR3 is TGTGCCAGCAGCTTAGTTGAGGGGCGGGAGACCCAGTACTTC.

V is TRBV7-6 and J is TRBJ2-2; D possibly corresponds to TRBD2 (5 bases). The CDR3 is 15 amino acids. CDR1 SGHVS and CDR2 FNYEAQ come from the germline V gene. V was trimmed by 3 bases and J by 6 bases, leaving 14 bases between them. The CDR3 sequence: CASSFLARGSGELFF. The CDR3 bases are TGTGCCAGCAGCTTCTTGGCCCGGGGTTCCGGGGAGCTGTTTTTT.

This chain joins TRBV11-2 and TRBJ1-1; possible D gene TRBD1, 6 bases. V was cut by 5 bases and J by 6 bases, with 16 bases left in between. There are 14 residues in the CDR3. CDR1 and CDR2 (germline): SGHAT, FQNNGV. In DNA form, the CDR3 reads TGTGCCAGCAGCCGAATCTTAGGGGGGTCTGAAGCTTTCTTT. It yields the protein CASSRILGGSEAFF.

This clonotype was seen a few times. This chain connects TRBV12-3 or TRBV12-4 to TRBJ2-4, with D unresolved. The CDR3 consists of 11 residues. Trimming pared 1 base from V and 10 bases from J, leaving 5 bases between. CDR3 sequence reads: CASSLVYIQYF. CDR3 bases: TGTGCCAGCAGTTTAGTCTATATTCAGTACTTC.

This sequence joins TRBV6-5 and TRBJ1-2; perhaps TRBD1 as D (5 bases). This CDR3 comprises 15 residues. Germline assignment: CDR1 MNHEY and CDR2 SVGAGI. V gave up 4 bases and J gave up 8 bases, with 20 bases separating them. The CDR3 region has the DNA TGTGCCAGCAGTTCGACCCCCGGGACTCTCGAGGGCTACACCTTC. The encoded protein is CASSSTPGTLEGYTF.

V gene TRBV5-1 combines with J gene TRBJ2-1, with 8 bases that match TRBD2. The CDR3 consists of 17 residues. V dropped 4 bases and J dropped 3; count of bases not matched to a gene: 12. Per germline, CDR1 SGHRS and CDR2 YFSETQ. CDR3 protein: CASSPGGVPSGYNEQFF. In DNA form, the CDR3 reads TGCGCCAGCAGCCCGGGAGGGGTTCCTAGCGGCTACAATGAGCAGTTCTTC. Full variable domain (remainder filled in from reference TRBV5-1 and TRBJ2-1): KAGVTQTPRYLIKTRGQQVTLSCSPISGHRSVSWYQQTPGQGLQFLFEYFSETQRNKGNFPGRFSGRQFSNSRSEMNVSTLELGDSALYLCASSPGGVPSGYNEQFFGPGTRLTVL.

This clonotype was seen a handful of times. CDR3 nucleotide sequence: TGTGCCAGCAGCATGACTAGCATTCGGAATGAGCAGTTCTTC. Protein sequence: CASSMTSIRNEQFF. The rearrangement joins TRBV11-2 to TRBJ2-1, with 7 bases fitting TRBD2. V dropped 5 bases and J dropped 7; count of bases not matched to a gene: 8. This CDR3 contains 14 residues. Germline V gene sequence: CDR1 SGHAT, CDR2 FQNNGV.

This clonotype was observed many times. The V call is TRBV6-2 or TRBV6-3, the J call TRBJ1-6; D remains unclear. CDR3 length: 15 amino acids. V was trimmed by 7 bases and J by 3 bases, leaving 13 bases between them. From germline, CDR1 is MNHEY and CDR2 SVGEGT. CDR3 loop: CASNSEGNYNSPLHF. The CDR3 DNA reads as TGTGCCAGCAACTCGGAGGGAAACTATAATTCACCCCTCCACTTT.

This clonotype has ten or more counts. This rearrangement joins TRBV5-1 to TRBJ2-1; possibly TRBD2 for D (5 bases). Germline V gene data show CDR1 as SGHRS and CDR2 as YFSETQ. The V end was cut by 4 bases, the J end by 0 bases, with 17 bases between. The CDR3 is 17 residues long. The CDR3 here is CASSPRGIGSSYNEQFF. CDR3 bases: TGCGCCAGCAGCCCCCGGGGAATAGGCAGCTCCTACAATGAGCAGTTCTTC.

This chain connects TRBV3-1 to TRBJ2-5; D remains ambiguous. Per the germline V gene, CDR1 is LGHDT and CDR2 is YNNKEL (reference sequence). Trimming shortened V by 0 bases and J by 7 bases, and 3 bases separated the two germline ends. CDR3 size: 11 residues. The CDR3 sequence: CASSQDGTQYF. The CDR3 coding sequence is TGTGCCAGCAGCCAAGACGGGACCCAGTACTTC.